One sample yielded the 23 T cell receptor beta chains listed below, sequenced in a study of blood T cell repertoires in COVID-19. The repertoire was sequenced with immunoSEQ multiplex PCR; TCRdb's copy has only in-frame clones and lacks some. The sample contains about 310,000 clones, around 91% of which appear only once. Sequencing was carried out using peripheral blood. The receptors derive from a woman aged 40 to 50 with COVID-19, enrolled during active disease.

This clone was seen once. This sequence joins TRBV6-4 and TRBJ1-1, with 8 bases aligning to TRBD1. The germline CDR1 and CDR2 sequences are MRHNA and SNTAGT. J gave up 1 base and V 6 bases, and 4 bases lay outside the gene matches. The CDR3 has 14 residues. The DNA for the CDR3 is TGTGCCAGCAGAGCCGGGACAGGGAACACTGAAGCTTTCTTT. Protein product: CASRAGTGNTEAFF.

As for this clone: Additional DNA sequences in this sample encode the identical CDR3. This chain connects TRBV19 to TRBJ1-5, with 9 bases aligning to TRBD1. The ends lost 10 bases at V and 1 base at J; junction bases unmatched: 8. CDR1 LNHDA and CDR2 SQIVND come from the germline V gene (reference sequence). The CDR3 consists of 15 residues. CDR3 protein: CATQGGQGSNQPQHF. CDR3 in DNA: TGTGCCACCCAGGGGGGACAGGGCAGCAATCAGCCCCAGCATTTT.

This clone was seen a few times. The chain uses TRBV4-3 and TRBJ1-2; maybe TRBD1 (6 bases). The CDR3 is 15 amino acids. Germline CDR1 reads LGHNA; CDR2 reads YSLEER. Trimming removed 2 bases at V and 5 bases at J, with 15 bases between. Here the CDR3 DNA reads TGCGCCAGCAGCCAAAACCCCGGCAGGGGATATGGCTACACCTTC. It codes for CASSQNPGRGYGYTF.

On this clone itself: Other DNA sequences in the same sample also yield this CDR3. V usage is TRBV5-1 and J usage is TRBJ2-3; 7 bases agree with TRBD1. CDR3 size: 14 residues. CDR1 is SGHRS, CDR2 YFSETQ, per germline. Trimming cost V 4 bases and J 0 bases; bases outside gene matches: 2. The CDR3 region has the DNA TGCGCCAGCAGCCTGGGACAGAGCACAGATACGCAGTATTTT. Its protein is CASSLGQSTDTQYF.

This chain uses TRBV4-1 with TRBJ1-4; 7 bases line up with TRBD1. Per germline, CDR1 MGHRA and CDR2 YSYEKL. V trimming: 5 bases; J trimming: 3 bases; junction bases outside the gene matches: 9. The CDR3 is 16 residues long. The CDR3 nucleotides read TGCGCCAGCAGCACTACTTCAGGGGGTTCTAATGAAAAACTGTTTTTT. This sequence encodes CASSTTSGGSNEKLFF.

The chain links TRBV28 to TRBJ1-1; maybe TRBD1 (6 bases). Germline-derived CDR1 and CDR2 are MDHEN and SYDVKM. V was shortened by 6 bases and J by 0 bases, with 11 bases between the two germline ends. This CDR3 is built from 14 residues. The CDR3 region is CASRSGTMNTEAFF. The CDR3 coding sequence is TGTGCCAGCAGGTCCGGGACAATGAACACTGAAGCTTTCTTT.

This chain's CDR3 is CASSPGGYTEAFF. In nucleotides, the CDR3 is TGTGCCAGCAGCCCGGGAGGGTACACTGAAGCTTTCTTT. The V call is TRBV7-3, the J call TRBJ1-1, with D uncertain. Trimming removed 5 bases at V and 3 bases at J, with 10 bases between. The CDR3 length is 13 residues. From germline, CDR1 is SGHTA and CDR2 FQGTGA. The whole variable domain, remainder taken from reference TRBV7-3 and TRBJ1-1, is GAGVSQTPSNKVTEKGKYVELRCDPISGHTALYWYRQSLGQGPEFLIYFQGTGAADDSGLPNDRFFAVRPEGSVSTLKIQRTERGDSAVYLCASSPGGYTEAFFGQGTRLTVV.

The CDR3 protein is CASSNLTVPTDTQYF. In nucleotides, the CDR3 is TGTGCCAGCAGCAATTTGACAGTCCCCACGGATACGCAGTATTTT. The chain couples TRBV21-1 to TRBJ2-3; TRBD1 is the table's D call and was not checked against the DNA. TRBV21-1 is termed a pseudogene. The CDR3 has 15 residues.

The V call is TRBV7-2, the J call TRBJ2-1; D call uncertain. Germline V gives CDR1 SGHTA, CDR2 FQGNSA. This CDR3 contains 12 residues. V was clipped by 5 bases and J by 8 bases, with 10 bases between them. CDR3 loop: CASSLKYYEQFF. For the CDR3, the DNA is TGTGCCAGCAGCCTAAAATATTATGAGCAGTTCTTC.

This clone is a singleton in its sample. This sample includes further DNA sequences coding for the same CDR3. The chain uses TRBV7-2 and TRBJ2-5; 9 bases map to TRBD1. V gave up 5 bases and J gave up 2 bases; unmatched junction bases: 6. The CDR3 extends over 15 amino acids. CDR1 is SGHTA, CDR2 FQGNSA, per germline. The CDR3 reads CASSPDRGRQETQYF. CDR3 bases: TGTGCCAGCAGCCCGGACAGGGGTAGGCAAGAGACCCAGTACTTC.

This chain uses TRBV7-9 with TRBJ1-1, with 8 bases identical to TRBD1. J gave up 6 bases and V 5 bases, and 11 bases lay outside the gene matches. Germline CDR1 SEHNR, CDR2 FQNEAQ (reference sequence). This CDR3 contains 15 residues. The CDR3 DNA reads as TGTGCCAGCAGCATCCCGGACAGGGCGGGGGCTGAAGCTTTCTTT. Amino acid sequence: CASSIPDRAGAEAFF.

CDR3 sequence reads: CASSLGTGSDEKLFF. CDR3 nucleotide sequence: TGTGCCAGCAGCTTAGGGACAGGGTCAGACGAAAAACTGTTTTTT. This chain joins TRBV7-9 and TRBJ1-4; 8 bases match TRBD1. Germline CDR1 SEHNR, CDR2 FQNEAQ (reference sequence). V shed 1 base, J shed 8 bases, and the junction held 6 bases outside the gene matches. The CDR3 is 15 residues long.

The chain carries TRBV10-3 and TRBJ1-5; weak D call: TRBD1 (6 bases). CDR1 is ENHRY, CDR2 SYGVKD, per germline. V lost 4 bases, J lost 7 bases, and 14 bases lay in between. The CDR3 runs 14 residues. The CDR3 nucleotides read TGTGCCATCAGTGGGACAGAATCGTGGCAGCCCCAGCATTTT. It codes for CAISGTESWQPQHF.

V usage is TRBV5-5 and J usage is TRBJ2-5; weak D call: TRBD1 (6 bases). The CDR3 totals 17 residues. Germline-derived CDR1 and CDR2 are SGHKS and YYEKEE (reference sequence). Trimming stripped 2 bases from V and 6 bases from J, with 23 bases between. The DNA of the CDR3 is TGTGCCAGCAGCTTCCTTAATCACAGGGAATTCGTACAGACCCAGTACTTC. The encoded protein is CASSFLNHREFVQTQYF.

The chain recombines TRBV7-2 with TRBJ2-7, with 10 bases fitting TRBD2. The CDR3 consists of 16 residues. V shed 4 bases, J shed 4 bases, and the junction held 10 bases outside the gene matches. Germline V gene lookup returns CDR1 SGHTA and CDR2 FQGNSA. The CDR3 loop is CASSSQAGGPQYEQYF. CDR3 sequence (DNA): TGTGCCAGCAGCTCTCAAGCGGGAGGGCCCCAGTACGAGCAGTACTTC.

The chain is built from TRBV7-3 and TRBJ2-2; TRBD2 is a possible D gene (5 bases). V was clipped by 2 bases and J by 3 bases, with 7 bases between them. The CDR3 consists of 14 residues. CDR1 and CDR2 from the germline V gene are SGHTA and FQGTGA. CDR3 DNA: TGTGCCAGCAGCTTACGCGGGTACACCGGGGAGCTGTTTTTT. Translated, it gives CASSLRGYTGELFF.

The chain employs TRBV5-1 and TRBJ2-1; 8 bases map to TRBD2. Germline-derived CDR1 and CDR2 are SGHRS and YFSETQ. The ends lost 5 bases at V and 0 bases at J; junction bases unmatched: 4. This CDR3 contains 15 residues. DNA for the CDR3: TGCGCCAGCAGTGCCAGCGGGGGCTCCTACAATGAGCAGTTCTTC. Residues: CASSASGGSYNEQFF.

The chain has TRBV27 and TRBJ2-1; 8 bases line up with TRBD2. The CDR3 is made up of 20 amino acids. Germline CDR1 and CDR2: MNHEY and SMNVEV (reference sequence). V lost 4 bases to trimming and J lost 4 bases; unmatched junction nucleotides: 21. CDR3 coding DNA: TGTGCCAGCAGTTGGGACCCAGGTTTGAGCGGGGGTTCCCCATACAATGAGCAGTTCTTC. Its protein product is CASSWDPGLSGGSPYNEQFF.

J is TRBJ2-1 and V is TRBV2; 10 nucleotides align to TRBD2. The CDR3 spans 15 residues. Germline V gives CDR1 SNHLY, CDR2 FYNNEI. V gave up 7 bases and J gave up 1 base; unmatched junction bases: 4. In DNA, the CDR3 is TGTGCCAGCAACCCTAGCGGGAGATCCTACAATGAGCAGTTCTTC. It encodes CASNPSGRSYNEQFF.

The chain links TRBV24-1 to TRBJ2-1, with 11 nucleotides matching TRBD1. V lost 12 bases, J lost 8 bases, and 11 bases stayed unmatched. Looked up from germline, CDR1 is KGHDR and CDR2 is SFDVKD. This CDR3 spans 14 amino acids. The CDR3 region is CALTGTGGRDEQFF. DNA for the CDR3: TGTGCCCTTACCGGGACAGGGGGTCGGGATGAGCAGTTCTTC.

The V and J genes are TRBV9 and TRBJ1-1, with TRBD1 matching 10 bases. V shed 3 bases, J shed 1 base, and the junction held 3 bases outside the gene matches. Germline CDR1 and CDR2: SGDLS and YYNGEE. The CDR3 has 15 amino acids. In DNA, the CDR3 is TGTGCCAGCAGCGCCTGGGACAGGGGGAACACTGAAGCTTTCTTT. This encodes CASSAWDRGNTEAFF.

The chain couples TRBV5-4 to TRBJ2-2; D gene unclear. The germline V gene has CDR1 SGHNT and CDR2 YYREEE (reference sequence). This CDR3 is built from 13 residues. V lost 0 bases, J lost 6 bases, and 6 bases lay in between. The chain's CDR3 is CASSLATAGELFF. The CDR3, as DNA: TGTGCCAGCAGCTTGGCCACAGCCGGGGAGCTGTTTTTT.

The chain recombines TRBV6-2 or TRBV6-3 with TRBJ2-7; the D gene is possibly TRBD1 (6 bases). V was clipped by 3 bases and J by 5 bases, with 17 bases between them. Germline V gene lookup returns CDR1 MNHEY and CDR2 SVGEGT. There are 15 residues in the CDR3. Here the CDR3 DNA reads TGTGCCAGCAGTTATATAAAGGGGGAGCTCGACGAGCAGTACTTC. Protein product: CASSYIKGELDEQYF.